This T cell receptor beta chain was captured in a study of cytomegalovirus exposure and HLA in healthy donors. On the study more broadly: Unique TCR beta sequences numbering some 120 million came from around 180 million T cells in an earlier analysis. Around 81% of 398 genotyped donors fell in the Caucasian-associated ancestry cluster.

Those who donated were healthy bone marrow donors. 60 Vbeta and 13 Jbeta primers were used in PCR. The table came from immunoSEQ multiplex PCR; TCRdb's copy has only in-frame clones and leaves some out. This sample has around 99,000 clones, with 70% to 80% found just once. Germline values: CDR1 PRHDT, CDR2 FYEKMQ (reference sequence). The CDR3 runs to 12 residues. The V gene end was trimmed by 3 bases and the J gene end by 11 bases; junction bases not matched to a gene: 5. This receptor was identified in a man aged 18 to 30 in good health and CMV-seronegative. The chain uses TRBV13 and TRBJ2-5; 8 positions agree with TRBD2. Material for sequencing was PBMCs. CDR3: CASSLGLEEQYF. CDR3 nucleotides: TGTGCCAGCAGCTTGGGACTAGAGGAGCAGTACTTC. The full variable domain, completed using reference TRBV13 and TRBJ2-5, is AAGVIQSPRHLIKEKRETATLKCYPIPRHDTVYWYQQGPGQDPQFLISFYEKMQSDKGSIPDRFSAQQFSDYHSELNMSSLELGDSALYFCASSLGLEEQYFGPGTRLLVL.